These T cell receptor beta chains were read from a single sample in a study of CD8+ T cells in alopecia areata. Method: immunoSEQ multiplex PCR; TCRdb's copy keeps in-frame clones and lacks some. The table lists about 30,000 clones, 62% of them singletons. The material sequenced was NKG2D-high CD8+ T cells sorted from blood. The receptors were sampled from a human donor with alopecia areata. Each CDR3 is given with its conserved first and last residue. Each record gives: V gene, J gene, CDR3 protein.

TRBV7-9	TRBJ2-7	CASSLADTYEQYF
TRBV2	TRBJ1-1	CASREPGTDEAFF
TRBV4-2	TRBJ2-3	CASSPIAASTDTQYF
TRBV10-3	TRBJ1-2	CAISAGRDRVYGYTF
TRBV27	TRBJ2-5	CASSFTRTGQETQYF
TRBV27	TRBJ2-7	CASASSGAGDSGDYEQYF
TRBV19	TRBJ2-1	CASTAGPAGEQFF
TRBV29-1	TRBJ1-1	CSAEDRGSTEAFF
TRBV5-1	TRBJ2-1	CASSLDGSGPYNEQFF
TRBV4-1	TRBJ2-1	CASSQGGTGAYNEQFF
TRBV11-3	TRBJ1-1	CASSLELNTEAFF
TRBV10-1	TRBJ1-1	CASSVGGTEAFF
TRBV5-4	TRBJ2-2	CASSPGNSGTRITGELFF
TRBV6-5	TRBJ2-5	CASSYSKGDRQETQYF
TRBV29-1	TRBJ2-1	CSVEVYSGNSYNEQFF
TRBV2	TRBJ1-4	CASSRGTGGVVKEKLFF
TRBV4-3	TRBJ2-7	CASSQEAPTGVYEQYF
TRBV28	TRBJ2-7	CASSFWNEQYF
TRBV7-9	TRBJ2-3	CASSHTSGGAIDTQYF
TRBV28	TRBJ1-1	CASSAGSREAEAFF
TRBV7-6	TRBJ2-7	CASSNQQGVSERYF
TRBV5-1	TRBJ2-7	CASSLGGGSYEQYF
TRBV29-1	TRBJ2-7	CSVGTSYEQYF
TRBV29-1	TRBJ1-4	CSVEGRDEKLFF
TRBV7-9	TRBJ2-3	CASSFPDEDSTDTQYF
TRBV11-2	TRBJ2-7	CASSLGVSGGNEQYF
TRBV7-2	TRBJ1-1	CASSLVLTEAFF
TRBV7-9	TRBJ1-1	CASSQKTGPNTEAFF
TRBV18	TRBJ2-1	CASSPPTSGGYNEQFF
TRBV6-5	TRBJ2-1	CASSGTAYNEQFF
TRBV13	TRBJ2-6	CASSLGWGYSGANVLTF
TRBV5-1	TRBJ2-7	CASRPRTGRDYEQYF
TRBV30	TRBJ2-5	CAWRGVADYRETQYF
TRBV28	TRBJ2-3	CASTEEPRLDTQYF
TRBV9	TRBJ2-2	CASSDTTSGELFF
TRBV7-9	TRBJ2-1	CASSSPVRQGDNEQFF
TRBV11-3	TRBJ2-5	CASSSTGGDKETQYF
TRBV7-6	TRBJ2-6	CASSLGVRAGANVLTF
TRBV6-6	TRBJ2-1	CASSSQIDEQFF
TRBV7-8	TRBJ2-7	CASSSRLYEQYF
TRBV27	TRBJ2-3	CASSPEGFGDTQYF
TRBV19	TRBJ2-1	CASSYSQGANEQFF
TRBV13	NA	CASSPPRTGAYEQYF
TRBV28	TRBJ2-7	CASSLGGPEQYF
TRBV7-9	TRBJ2-5	CASSLVIGYQETQYF
TRBV29-1	TRBJ2-7	CSVEDHRTSTYEQYF
TRBV27	TRBJ2-1	CASKTGSRLGEQFF